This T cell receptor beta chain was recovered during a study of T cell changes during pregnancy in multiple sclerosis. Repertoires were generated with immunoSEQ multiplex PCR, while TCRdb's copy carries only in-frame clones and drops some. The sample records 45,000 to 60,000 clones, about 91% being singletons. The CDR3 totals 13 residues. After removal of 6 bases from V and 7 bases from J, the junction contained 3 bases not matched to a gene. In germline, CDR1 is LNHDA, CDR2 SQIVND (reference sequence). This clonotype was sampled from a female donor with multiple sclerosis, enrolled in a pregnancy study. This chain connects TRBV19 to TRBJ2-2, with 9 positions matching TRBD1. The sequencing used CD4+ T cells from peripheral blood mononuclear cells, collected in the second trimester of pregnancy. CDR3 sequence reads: CASSDRGSGELFF. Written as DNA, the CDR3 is TGTGCCAGTAGCGACAGGGGGAGCGGGGAGCTGTTTTTT. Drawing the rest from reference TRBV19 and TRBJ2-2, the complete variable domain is DGGITQSPKYLFRKEGQNVTLSCEQNLNHDAMYWYRQDPGQGLRLIYYSQIVNDFQKGDIAEGYSVSREKKESFPLTVTSAQKNPTAFYLCASSDRGSGELFFGEGSRLTVL.